Below are 26 T cell receptor beta chains sequenced from a single sample in a study of identical twins. One entry per CDR3 protein results from TCRdb running MiXCR on the 5' RACE reads. The sample holds about 100,000 distinct CDR3 sequences; 5.9% are singletons and the top ten take roughly 12%. The sample taken for sequencing was memory T cells sorted from blood. These receptors originate from a woman in her forties or fifties in good health.

This clonotype was recorded a few times. The rearrangement links TRBV27 to TRBJ2-6; 11 bases match TRBD1. The CDR3 has 19 residues. In germline, CDR1 is MNHEY, CDR2 SMNVEV (reference sequence). Unmatched junction bases numbered 9, after V lost 5 bases and J lost 0 bases. The CDR3 protein is CASSRRTGGAGSGANVLTF. The CDR3 bases are TGTGCCAGCAGTCGCAGGACAGGGGGCGCGGGCTCTGGGGCCAACGTCCTGACTTTC.

The sample holds many counts of this clonotype. The rearrangement joins TRBV12-3 or TRBV12-4 to TRBJ2-1, with 11 bases that match TRBD2. The CDR3 length is 17 residues. With 6 bases clipped from V and 6 bases from J, the junction kept 13 bases outside the gene matches. DNA for the CDR3: TGTGCCAGCAGCCCTCCGGGACTAGCGGTTCCCGGCAATGAGCAGTTCTTC. Protein: CASSPPGLAVPGNEQFF.

This clonotype occurred many times. The chain joins TRBV4-1 to TRBJ1-6; 9 positions match TRBD1. Looked up from germline, CDR1 is MGHRA and CDR2 is YSYEKL. The CDR3 has 18 amino acids. V gave up 0 bases and J gave up 0 bases; unmatched junction bases: 3. CDR3 residues: CASSQDDRGSSYNSPLHF. The CDR3 DNA is TGCGCCAGCAGCCAAGATGACAGGGGGAGCTCCTATAATTCACCCCTCCACTTT.

V and J are TRBV7-9 and TRBJ2-5; D is possibly TRBD2 (6 bases). V was trimmed by 7 bases and J by 4 bases, leaving 16 bases between them. Germline V gives CDR1 SEHNR, CDR2 FQNEAQ (reference sequence). The CDR3 is 14 residues long. The CDR3: CASTEAGIAETQYF. In DNA form, the CDR3 reads TGTGCCAGCACCGAGGCGGGAATCGCAGAGACCCAGTACTTC.

This clonotype came up many times. The V and J genes are TRBV5-1 and TRBJ2-1, with TRBD1 identical over 10 bases. The CDR3 spans 15 residues. The junction had 4 bases not matched to a gene; V was cut back by 4 bases and J by 3 bases. CDR1 and CDR2 from the germline V gene are SGHRS and YFSETQ. CDR3 nucleotides: TGCGCCAGCAGCGCCGGACAGGGGGGCTACAATGAGCAGTTCTTC. Amino acid sequence: CASSAGQGGYNEQFF.

This clonotype was recorded many times. This rearrangement joins TRBV4-1 to TRBJ2-7; TRBD2 aligns across 10 bases. Per germline, CDR1 MGHRA and CDR2 YSYEKL. The CDR3 has 15 residues. The V segment lost 2 bases and the J segment 2 bases; nucleotides outside the gene matches: 3. CDR3: CASSQQLAGTYEQYV. CDR3 nucleotides: TGCGCCAGCAGCCAACAACTAGCGGGAACCTACGAGCAGTACGTC.

This clonotype was seen many times. The chain couples TRBV28 to TRBJ1-2; no definite D call. CDR3 length: 13 residues. The germline CDR1 and CDR2 sequences are MDHEN and SYDVKM. V was pared by 6 bases and J by 4 bases, with 12 bases between. The CDR3, as DNA: TGTGCCAGCAGCCCAATCCCCCGCTATGGCTACACCTTC. Its translation is CASSPIPRYGYTF.

This clonotype came up many times. The chain couples TRBV3-1 to TRBJ2-7; D is undetermined. Germline loops: CDR1 LGHDT, CDR2 YNNKEL (reference sequence). The CDR3 totals 14 residues. The V end was cut by 1 base, the J end by 3 bases, with 10 bases between. Here the CDR3 reads CASSQGATSYEQYV. The DNA of the CDR3 is TGTGCCAGCAGCCAAGGTGCTACCAGCTACGAGCAGTACGTC.

This clonotype was detected many times. V gene TRBV29-1 combines with J gene TRBJ1-1, with TRBD1 as a possible D gene (5 bases). This CDR3 comprises 13 residues. V lost 5 bases, J lost 2 bases, and 12 bases lay in between. Germline V gene data show CDR1 as SQVTM and CDR2 as ANQGSEA. As DNA, the CDR3 is TGCAGCGTTTTAAGGGACCTCAACACTGAAGCTTTCTTT. This encodes CSVLRDLNTEAFF.

J is TRBJ2-1 and V is TRBV6-6, with 8 bases that match TRBD2. V trimming: 2 bases; J trimming: 1 base; junction bases outside the gene matches: 4. Germline V gene sequence: CDR1 MNHNY, CDR2 SVGAGI (reference sequence). The CDR3 contains 16 residues. Written as DNA, the CDR3 is TGTGCCAGCAGTTACAGTTTAGCGGGGTCCTACAATGAGCAGTTCTTC. Its protein is CASSYSLAGSYNEQFF.

This clonotype was picked up many times. This chain connects TRBV7-9 to TRBJ2-1; no definite D call. The CDR3 has 15 amino acids. The V gene's germline CDR1 is SEHNR and CDR2 FQNEAQ (reference sequence). The germline V and J ends were trimmed by 8 bases and 0 bases, with 14 bases remaining between them. As DNA, the CDR3 is TGTGCCAGCGAGCTTGACCGGAGCTCCTACAATGAGCAGTTCTTC. As protein: CASELDRSSYNEQFF. The full variable domain, in which reference TRBV7-9 and TRBJ2-1 provide the parts outside the CDR3, is DTGVSQNPRHKITKRGQNVTFRCDPISEHNRLYWYRQTLGQGPEFLTYFQNEAQLEKSRLLSDRFSAERPKGSFSTLEIQRTEQGDSAMYLCASELDRSSYNEQFFGPGTRLTVL.

This clonotype was detected ten times or more. The chain links TRBV9 to TRBJ1-1; a possible D gene is TRBD1 (6 bases). This CDR3 has 14 residues. From germline, CDR1 is SGDLS and CDR2 YYNGEE. With 4 bases removed from V and 2 bases from J, the gap between germline ends came to 12 bases. CDR3 region: CASSPGVDNTEAFF. The CDR3 DNA reads TGTGCCAGCAGCCCAGGGGTGGATAACACTGAAGCTTTCTTT.

This clonotype was found many times. V and J are TRBV25-1 and TRBJ2-3; unclear D gene. The germline V and J ends were trimmed by 7 bases and 0 bases, with 11 bases remaining between them. Per the germline V gene, CDR1 is MGHDK and CDR2 is SYGVNS. This CDR3 region has 14 residues. The chain's CDR3 is CASMRLGSTDTQYF. In DNA form, the CDR3 reads TGTGCCAGCATGCGTTTGGGGAGCACAGATACGCAGTATTTT. Variable domain in full (rest from reference TRBV25-1 and TRBJ2-3): EADIYQTPRYLVIGTGKKITLECSQTMGHDKMYWYQQDPGMELHLIHYSYGVNSTEKGDLSSESTVSRIRTEHFPLTLESARPSHTSQYLCASMRLGSTDTQYFGPGTRLTVL.

This clonotype was observed a few times. The V call is TRBV4-2, the J call TRBJ2-7; the D gene is possibly TRBD2 (6 bases). Per germline, CDR1 LGHNA and CDR2 YNFKEQ. This CDR3 region has 14 residues. V was cut by 1 base and J by 1 base, with 8 bases left in between. The CDR3 coding sequence is TGTGCCAGCAGCCAAGCGGGGAGGTCCTACGAGCAGTACTTC. As protein: CASSQAGRSYEQYF.

This clonotype was observed at least ten times. The chain has TRBV10-1 and TRBJ2-1, with D possibly matching TRBD2 (6 bases). V lost 0 bases to trimming and J lost 8 bases, with 11 bases between them. This CDR3 spans 14 amino acids. Germline CDR1 WNHNN, CDR2 SYGVQD (reference sequence). The CDR3 DNA sequence: TGCGCCAGCAGTGAGTCCGGAACGGGAGATGAGCAGTTCTTC. Protein sequence: CASSESGTGDEQFF.

In this sample, this clonotype turned up many times. CDR3 amino acids: CASSQEDSRFYGYTF. The CDR3 bases are TGCGCCAGCAGCCAAGAGGACTCAAGATTCTATGGCTACACCTTC. The chain employs TRBV4-1 and TRBJ1-2; no clear D. This CDR3 has 15 amino acids. From germline, CDR1 is MGHRA and CDR2 YSYEKL. Trimming cost V 0 bases and J 4 bases, with 12 bases left between them.

At least ten counts were recorded for this clonotype. The CDR3 is CASTRGAGYNEQFF. The CDR3 bases are TGTGCCAGCACTCGCGGAGCGGGTTACAATGAGCAGTTCTTC. The chain recombines TRBV9 with TRBJ2-1; a possible D gene is TRBD2 (6 bases). The germline V gene encodes CDR1 SGDLS and CDR2 YYNGEE. Deletions cut 6 bases from V and 4 bases from J, with 14 bases between. CDR3 length: 14 residues.

In its sample, this clonotype was seen many times. V gene TRBV20-1 combines with J gene TRBJ1-1; D unresolved. This CDR3 comprises 14 residues. V lost 0 bases, J lost 1 base, and 9 bases lay in between. Germline V gives CDR1 DFQATT, CDR2 SNEGSKA (reference sequence). CDR3: CSARDIWKNTEAFF. CDR3 coding DNA: TGCAGTGCTAGAGATATTTGGAAGAACACTGAAGCTTTCTTT.

This clonotype occurred many times. The V gene is TRBV20-1, the J gene TRBJ2-7, with 14 bases lining up with TRBD2. The CDR3 has 14 residues. V trimming: 5 bases; J trimming: 2 bases; junction bases outside the gene matches: 2. Germline CDR1 and CDR2: DFQATT and SNEGSKA (reference sequence). The DNA of the CDR3 is TGCAGTGCTGAGGGACTAGCGGGGGCCTACGAGCAGTACTTC. Protein: CSAEGLAGAYEQYF.

This clonotype was picked up many times. The chain joins TRBV30 to TRBJ2-2; perhaps TRBD1 as D (6 bases). V lost 2 bases, J lost 5 bases, and 9 bases lay in between. Germline-derived CDR1 and CDR2 are GTSNPN and SVGIG (reference sequence). The CDR3 is 13 amino acids. CDR3 sequence (DNA): TGTGCCTGGAGTCGAGGGGGAACCGGGGAGCTGTTTTTT. Protein product: CAWSRGGTGELFF.

This clonotype was detected many times. The chain uses TRBV30 and TRBJ1-5; no reliable D call. The germline V gene encodes CDR1 GTSNPN and CDR2 SVGIG (reference sequence). The CDR3 runs to 14 residues. Trimming cost V 5 bases and J 1 base, with 12 bases left between them. CDR3 DNA: TGTGCCTGGGGGCGGGCAGCGAGCAATCAGCCCCAGCATTTT. Translation: CAWGRAASNQPQHF.

This clonotype was counted at least ten times. The CDR3 DNA reads as TGTGCCAGCAACCGACAAGCAACTAATGAAAAACTGTTTTTT. As protein: CASNRQATNEKLFF. The gene calls are TRBV2 and TRBJ1-4; no clear D gene. From germline, CDR1 is SNHLY and CDR2 FYNNEI. Trimming left V 7 bases short and J 0 bases short, with 9 bases between. This CDR3 has 14 amino acids. The full variable domain, rest sourced from reference TRBV2 and TRBJ1-4, is EPEVTQTPSHQVTQMGQEVILRCVPISNHLYFYWYRQILGQKVEFLVSFYNNEISEKSEIFDDQFSVERPDGSNFTLKIRSTKLEDSAMYFCASNRQATNEKLFFGSGTQLSVL.

V usage is TRBV20-1 and J usage is TRBJ2-3, with TRBD2 matching 16 bases. J gave up 4 bases and V 3 bases, and 1 base lay outside the gene matches. Germline V lookup: CDR1 DFQATT, CDR2 SNEGSKA (reference sequence). This CDR3 is built from 15 residues. This CDR3 is CSASGTSGRADTQYF. The CDR3 nucleotides are TGCAGTGCTAGCGGGACTAGCGGGAGGGCAGATACGCAGTATTTT.

Only a few counts were recorded for this clonotype. The chain joins TRBV7-8 to TRBJ1-1, with D uncertain. The CDR3 contains 18 residues. With 1 base removed from V and 8 bases from J, the gap between germline ends came to 26 bases. Germline V gene sequence: CDR1 SGHVS, CDR2 FQNEAQ. CDR3 coding DNA: TGTGCCAGCAGCTTAGACGCTACTTCTGCAGGTTTTAGCGACGAAGCTTTCTTT. Translated: CASSLDATSAGFSDEAFF.

This clonotype has only a few counts. The V and J genes are TRBV28 and TRBJ1-5, with D maybe TRBD1 (5 bases). Trimming took off 8 bases at V and 7 bases at J, with 21 bases between the two ends. The CDR3 extends over 15 amino acids. CDR1 and CDR2 (germline): MDHEN, SYDVKM. The CDR3 here is CASRSGSRGRQPQHF. The CDR3 DNA is TGTGCCAGCCGGTCAGGGTCGCGCGGTCGGCAGCCCCAGCATTTT.

This clonotype was recorded a few times. The chain links TRBV10-3 to TRBJ2-2, with TRBD1 matching 10 bases. Unmatched junction bases numbered 5, after V lost 0 bases and J lost 7 bases. From germline, CDR1 is ENHRY and CDR2 SYGVKD. The CDR3 consists of 16 residues. The chain's CDR3 is CAISESTGGSIGELFF. The CDR3 bases are TGTGCCATCAGTGAGTCGACAGGGGGCTCGATCGGGGAGCTGTTTTTT.